The rows below give T cell receptor beta chains drawn from one sample of a study of blood T cell repertoires in COVID-19. Produced via immunoSEQ multiplex PCR; TCRdb's table is partial and in-frame only. Among 140,000 to 150,000 clones, 88% were seen once, and the ten largest hold about 2.3%. The sequencing input was peripheral blood. The receptors here all came from a human donor in a cohort sampled during active COVID-19. Each CDR3 is given with its conserved first and last residue. The D gene is left open where the match is weak. Size is stated for part of the rows, as once, few or many counts, or as a class when the clone is expanded.

V gene	clone size	J gene	D gene	CDR3 protein	CDR3 DNA
TRBV5-4	.	TRBJ2-1	TRBD2	CASSSGTSPYNEQFF	TGTGCCAGCAGCTCCGGGACTAGCCCTTACAATGAGCAGTTCTTC
TRBV28	.	TRBJ1-6	.	CASSFGQGLGNSPLHF	TGTGCCAGCAGTTTTGGGCAGGGGTTGGGTAATTCACCCCTCCACTTT
TRBV5-1	.	TRBJ2-1	.	CASNTYPNNEQFF	TGCGCCAGCAATACATACCCAAACAATGAGCAGTTCTTC
TRBV5-1	.	TRBJ2-3	TRBD2	CASRLGQGAGGTDTQYF	TGCGCCAGCAGGTTGGGGCAGGGAGCGGGAGGCACAGATACGCAGTATTTT
TRBV7-9	.	TRBJ2-1	.	CASSSRDNRIF	TGTGCCAGCAGCTCCCGGGACAACCGAATCTTC
TRBV6-6	.	TRBJ1-2	TRBD1	CASSGGTGRSYGYTF	TGTGCCAGCAGTGGGGGGACAGGTCGAAGCTATGGCTACACCTTC
TRBV5-6	.	TRBJ2-3	TRBD1	CASSLGTGDTDTQYF	TGTGCCAGCAGCTTAGGGACAGGGGACACAGATACGCAGTATTTT
TRBV19	.	TRBJ2-2	.	CASTLSGTGELFF	TGTGCCAGTACCCTTAGCGGCACCGGGGAGCTGTTTTTT
TRBV19	few	TRBJ1-1	TRBD1	CASSRGQNMNTEAFF	TGTGCCAGTAGTCGGGGACAGAATATGAACACTGAAGCTTTCTTT
TRBV27	.	TRBJ2-2	.	CASSLGGTGELFF	TGTGCCAGCAGTTTAGGAGGGACCGGGGAGCTGTTTTTT
TRBV5-1	.	TRBJ2-5	TRBD2	CASSPTSGQETQYF	TGCGCCAGCAGTCCGACTAGCGGCCAAGAGACCCAGTACTTC
TRBV7-2	.	TRBJ2-3	TRBD2	CASSQGLAGATDTQYF	TGTGCCAGCAGCCAAGGACTAGCGGGGGCCACAGATACGCAGTATTTT
TRBV19	.	TRBJ2-1	.	CASSDTANNYNEQFF	TGTGCCAGTAGCGATACAGCCAACAACTACAATGAGCAGTTCTTC
TRBV19	.	TRBJ2-5	TRBD1	CASSRTGTGVGETQYF	TGTGCCAGTAGTAGGACCGGGACAGGGGTAGGGGAGACCCAGTACTTC
TRBV28	once	TRBJ1-3	.	CASSLHGSSGNTIYF	TGTGCCAGCAGCTTACATGGTAGCTCTGGAAACACCATATATTTT
TRBV7-9	.	TRBJ2-7	TRBD2	CASSLGGTSGSYEQYF	TGTGCCAGCAGCTTAGGGGGGACTAGTGGTTCCTACGAGCAGTACTTC
TRBV5-1	.	TRBJ1-2	TRBD1	CASSFDRGSDGYTF	TGCGCCAGCAGCTTTGACAGGGGATCGGATGGCTACACCTTC
TRBV19	.	TRBJ1-4	TRBD1	CASSARTGGNEKLFF	TGTGCCAGTAGTGCCCGGACAGGGGGCAATGAAAAACTGTTTTTT
TRBV6-6	.	TRBJ2-3	.	CASSLEDTQYF	TGTGCCAGCAGCTTGGAGGATACGCAGTATTTT
TRBV6-6	.	TRBJ1-5	TRBD1	CATVGQVNQPQHF	TGTGCCACCGTGGGACAGGTCAATCAGCCCCAGCATTTT
TRBV2	once	TRBJ1-2	.	CASSNLIFYGYTF	TGTGCCAGCAGTAATTTAATTTTCTATGGCTACACCTTC
TRBV19	.	TRBJ2-2	.	CATQKEGVRLNTGELFF	TGTGCCACCCAAAAGGAGGGAGTGCGGTTGAACACCGGGGAGCTGTTTTTT
TRBV18	.	TRBJ1-2	.	CASSLNRQGTNYGYTF	TGTGCCAGCTCACTCAACCGGCAGGGAACTAACTATGGCTACACCTTC
TRBV18	.	TRBJ2-1	.	CASSPPGGRSGTLENNEQFF	TGTGCCAGCTCACCGCCAGGGGGGAGATCCGGGACGTTAGAAAACAATGAGCAGTTCTTC
TRBV6-1	few	TRBJ2-3	.	CASSVVGGTTGRTQYF	TGTGCCAGCAGTGTGGTAGGGGGTACAACTGGAAGAACGCAGTATTTT
TRBV28	.	TRBJ1-1	.	CASSRGGPMNTEAFF	TGTGCCAGCAGCCGAGGAGGACCCATGAACACTGAAGCTTTCTTT